These 16 T cell receptor beta chains were all obtained from the same sample, sequenced in a study of shared clonotypes between healthy human individuals (TCRdb year 2020). The method behind the library was the immunoSEQ multiplex PCR assay. The table comes from immuneACCESS by way of TCRdb, which keeps in-frame sequences with V and J called. Part of the clones is missing from these tables; in studies checked, under half for an unresolved V gene and the rest for unknown reasons. Across this sample there are some 1.4 million clones, with more than 95% seen only once. Over 1% of the sample comes from the top ten. Sequencing was performed on naive CD4+ T cells sorted from blood. This specimen's cell subset or site label, per the study, means: CD45RA+ positively selected. All receptors come from a man younger than 40 in good health.

This clone was observed a single time. This chain links TRBV5-1 with TRBJ1-4, with D unclear. CDR3 length: 16 amino acids. V was trimmed by 0 bases and J by 3 bases, leaving 12 bases between them. Germline values: CDR1 SGHRS, CDR2 YFSETQ. The DNA of the CDR3 is TGCGCCAGCAGCTTGGGCTCCGGGGAAGCTAATGAAAAACTGTTTTTT. As protein: CASSLGSGEANEKLFF.

The chain employs TRBV21-1 and TRBJ2-7; TRBD1 is the table's D call and was not checked against the DNA. TRBV21-1 is an annotated pseudogene. The length of the CDR3 is 18 residues. In DNA form, the CDR3 reads TGTGCCAGCAGCAAGGAAAGACGGACAGGAGCCGTCCCCTACGAGCAGTACTTC. It specifies CASSKERRTGAVPYEQYF.

This sequence joins TRBV7-2 and TRBJ1-1; the D is unclear. Germline CDR1 is SGHTA and CDR2 is FQGNSA. V was trimmed by 1 base and J by 11 bases, leaving 17 bases between them. The CDR3 spans 14 residues. The CDR3: CASSLDVGRRGAFF. The CDR3 DNA reads TGTGCCAGCAGCTTAGATGTGGGTCGTAGAGGGGCTTTCTTT.

The genes are TRBV2 and TRBJ2-1; D perhaps matches TRBD2 (5 bases). Germline loops: CDR1 SNHLY, CDR2 FYNNEI. Trimming removed 3 bases at V and 4 bases at J, with 10 bases between. The CDR3 has 14 residues. DNA of the CDR3: TGTGCCAGCAGTGACGGACTCGGATACAATGAGCAGTTCTTC. Translated, it gives CASSDGLGYNEQFF. The full variable domain, its missing parts supplied by reference TRBV2 and TRBJ2-1, is EPEVTQTPSHQVTQMGQEVILRCVPISNHLYFYWYRQILGQKVEFLVSFYNNEISEKSEIFDDQFSVERPDGSNFTLKIRSTKLEDSAMYFCASSDGLGYNEQFFGPGTRLTVL.

The chain links TRBV6-1 to TRBJ2-7, with 8 positions matching TRBD1. The CDR3 has 15 residues. J lost 6 bases, V lost 4 bases, and 11 bases had no gene match. CDR1 and CDR2 (germline): MNHNS, SASEGT. The CDR3 reads CASSVLGQGPIEQYF. DNA for the CDR3: TGTGCCAGCAGTGTTCTCGGACAGGGACCTATCGAGCAGTACTTC.

This chain joins TRBV29-1 and TRBJ2-2; the D gene is possibly TRBD1 (6 bases). The CDR3 spans 12 residues. Germline assignment: CDR1 SQVTM and CDR2 ANQGSEA. The germline V and J ends were trimmed by 7 bases and 7 bases, with 13 bases remaining between them. The DNA for the CDR3 is TGCAGCGGCAAGCAGGGGAACGGGGAGCTGTTTTTT. Translating gives CSGKQGNGELFF.

The rearrangement joins TRBV2 to TRBJ1-1; 7 nucleotides match TRBD1. Germline values: CDR1 SNHLY, CDR2 FYNNEI. The CDR3 sequence is 15 residues long. Trimming took 6 bases from V and 7 from J; bases not matched to a gene: 14. CDR3 loop: CASRDTPTGLNEAFF. The DNA for the CDR3 is TGTGCCAGCAGGGATACCCCGACAGGGTTGAATGAAGCTTTCTTT.

The V call is TRBV7-9, the J call TRBJ2-5; 11 bases line up with TRBD1. CDR1 SEHNR and CDR2 FQNEAQ come from the germline V gene (reference sequence). The CDR3 totals 15 residues. The junction had 7 bases not matched to a gene; V was cut back by 5 bases and J by 5 bases. CDR3 loop: CASSQDRGRGETQYF. The CDR3 DNA is TGTGCCAGCAGCCAGGACAGGGGGCGCGGTGAGACCCAGTACTTC.

This chain joins TRBV5-1 and TRBJ2-5; D is unresolved. Germline V gene sequence: CDR1 SGHRS, CDR2 YFSETQ. V was shortened by 2 bases and J by 3 bases, with 5 bases between the two germline ends. This CDR3 contains 12 residues. CDR3 loop: CASSFLEETQYF. In DNA form, the CDR3 reads TGCGCCAGCAGCTTTCTGGAAGAGACCCAGTACTTC.

The rearrangement joins TRBV18 to TRBJ1-1, with D hard to call. Trimming stripped 2 bases from V and 5 bases from J, with 9 bases between. Germline assignment: CDR1 KGHSH and CDR2 LQKENI. The CDR3 covers 13 residues. CDR3 sequence (DNA): TGTGCCAGCTCACCATCAAGTGGGACTGAAGCTTTCTTT. Translated, it gives CASSPSSGTEAFF.

The rearrangement joins TRBV4-1 to TRBJ1-6, with D unresolved. Trimming cost V 4 bases and J 7 bases, with 11 bases left between them. This CDR3 has 14 amino acids. Germline CDR1 MGHRA, CDR2 YSYEKL. CDR3 residues: CASSPVAPNSPLHF. In nucleotides, the CDR3 is TGCGCCAGCAGCCCGGTCGCCCCGAATTCACCCCTCCACTTT.

The chain uses TRBV7-9 and TRBJ2-7; the match to TRBD2 covers 15 bases. The length of the CDR3 is 17 residues. V shed 3 bases and J 6 bases; nucleotides not matched to a gene: 9. CDR1 and CDR2 (germline): SEHNR, FQNEAQ (reference sequence). The CDR3 loop is CASSFFRTSGRAVEQYF. In nucleotides, the CDR3 is TGTGCCAGCAGCTTTTTTCGGACTAGCGGGAGGGCCGTCGAGCAGTACTTC.

This rearrangement joins TRBV6-5 to TRBJ2-1; 7 bases are shared with TRBD2. Per the germline V gene, CDR1 is MNHEY and CDR2 is SVGAGI. After removal of 8 bases from V and 0 bases from J, the junction contained 4 bases not matched to a gene. This CDR3 is 14 amino acids long. CDR3 nucleotides: TGTGCCAGCTCCGGGACTAACTCCTACAATGAGCAGTTCTTC. It yields the protein CASSGTNSYNEQFF.

The chain recombines TRBV29-1 with TRBJ1-1, with D uncertain. V shed 4 bases and J shed 5 bases, with 14 bases lying between them. Germline V CDR1 and CDR2: SQVTM, ANQGSEA. This CDR3 contains 13 residues. The CDR3 nucleotides read TGCAGCGTTGCAGACGGGAGAAGGACTGAAGCTTTCTTT. Protein product: CSVADGRRTEAFF.

The chain links TRBV28 to TRBJ1-1; 7 bases align to TRBD1. This CDR3 is built from 12 residues. V shed 3 bases, J shed 9 bases, and the junction held 4 bases outside the gene matches. Germline V gene data show CDR1 as MDHEN and CDR2 as SYDVKM. CDR3 nucleotides: TGTGCCAGCAGTTTTGACAGGGCTCAAGCTTTCTTT. Its translation is CASSFDRAQAFF.

This chain uses TRBV7-2 with TRBJ2-3, with a possible D match to TRBD1 (6 bases). V dropped 5 bases and J dropped 2 bases, with 11 bases sitting between them. The germline V gene has CDR1 SGHTA and CDR2 FQGNSA. The CDR3 is 14 residues long. CDR3 in amino acids: CASSGYRVTDTQYF. DNA for the CDR3: TGTGCCAGCAGCGGTTACAGGGTCACAGATACGCAGTATTTT.